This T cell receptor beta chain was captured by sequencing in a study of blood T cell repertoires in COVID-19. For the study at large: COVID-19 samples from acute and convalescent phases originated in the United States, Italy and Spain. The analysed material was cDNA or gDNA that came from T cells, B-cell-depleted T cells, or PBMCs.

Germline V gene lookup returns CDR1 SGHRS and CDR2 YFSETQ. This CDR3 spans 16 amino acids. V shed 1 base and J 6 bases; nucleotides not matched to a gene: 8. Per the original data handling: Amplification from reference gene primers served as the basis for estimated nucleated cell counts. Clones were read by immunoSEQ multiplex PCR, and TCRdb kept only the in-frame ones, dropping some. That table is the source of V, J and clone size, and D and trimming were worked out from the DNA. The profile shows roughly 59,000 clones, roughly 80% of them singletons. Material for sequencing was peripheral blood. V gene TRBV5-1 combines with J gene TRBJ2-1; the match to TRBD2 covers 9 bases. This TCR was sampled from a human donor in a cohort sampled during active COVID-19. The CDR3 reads CASSLMGSGSVNEQFF. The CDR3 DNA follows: TGCGCCAGCAGCTTGATGGGTAGCGGGAGTGTCAATGAGCAGTTCTTC.